Listed here is a single T cell receptor (beta chain). Its recognized antigen is unknown. Per-base qualities were not stored, and no clone one base away is much larger. This entry belongs to a study of CD8 T cells in Susac syndrome (dated by TCRdb to between 2017 and 2020). As for the study more broadly: The study used repertoire sequencing to test whether antigen drove CD8+ T cell activation and differentiation in Susac syndrome. CD8+ T cell repertoire clonality was compared between more than 9 healthy donors, approximately 14 Susac syndrome patients and 15 multiple sclerosis patients. Overall study outcomes, separate from this receptor: The TCR sequencing and HLA analysis was acknowledged to have included a relatively small number of individuals.

Reading the germline V gene gives CDR1 LGHNA and CDR2 YSLEER. The junction shows trimming of 1 base on V and 2 bases on J, plus 12 bases between the germline ends. The CDR3 covers 15 residues, taking in both the cysteine and the phenylalanine. Kept here is only the CDR3 DNA, which spans 45 bases and is read in frame from base 1. Peripheral blood CD8+ and CD4+ T cells from healthy donors, Susac syndrome patients and multiple sclerosis patients were profiled using high-throughput TCR beta sequencing. Multiple sclerosis controls were treatment-naive patients with stable or active relapsing-remitting disease fulfilling revised McDonald criteria. Bulk CD8+ and CD4+ T cells were purified magnetically by negative isolation, whereas CD8+ TEMRA cells were enriched by FACS. Blood was drawn into EDTA tubes, processed within 24 hours, and PBMCs were isolated by density gradient centrifugation. PBMCs destined for TCR sequencing were cryopreserved in liquid nitrogen and later thawed in a 37 °C water bath. The sorted or isolated CD4+, CD8+ and CD8+ TEMRA cells had a purity of 90% or higher.

RNA was extracted using the RNeasy kit, and about 0.45 to 1 ug of the RNA was reverse transcribed with random hexamers. TCR beta CDR3 regions were amplified with the immunoSEQ multiplex PCR assay covering 54 Vbeta and 13 Jbeta segments. Bias from PCR amplification was corrected by using a synthetic template baseline for primer optimization and for computational correction. Under the source paper's analysis protocol: Reads were assigned to V, D and J genes according to IMGT and analyzed in immunoSEQ Analyzer, with only productive sequences retained. To calculate clonality, Shannon entropy was normalized by log2 of the number of productive unique sequences and then subtracted from one. Public and private clones were assessed among the 100 most prevalent clones of each patient and control. A clone was defined as Susac-specific if it was absent from the healthy and MS cohorts, from roughly 980 published viral clones and from other ImmuneACCESS disease sequences. TCRdb reanalyzed the raw reads on its own, using fastp at Q25 for trimming and MiXCR for clone calling, and kept in-frame beta chains. Identical CDR3 proteins give one entry, which carries the most common genes and DNA. The V and J calls reflect TCRdb's pipeline rather than the authors' work. The sample data list tens of thousands of distinct CDR3 sequences, and 75% to 95% of these were observed just once. Under 0.6% of the sample rests with the top ten.

The sequence came from a human donor with multiple sclerosis. The specimen was CD8+ T cells from PBMCs. The rearranged chain carries TRBV4-3 and TRBJ2-7; TRBD1 is a weak D gene call, 5 bases matching. The CDR3 amino acid sequence is: CASSQGSGNPYEQYF. Read as DNA, the sequence is TGCGCCAGCAGCCAAGGTTCAGGGAACCCCTACGAGCAGTACTTC.